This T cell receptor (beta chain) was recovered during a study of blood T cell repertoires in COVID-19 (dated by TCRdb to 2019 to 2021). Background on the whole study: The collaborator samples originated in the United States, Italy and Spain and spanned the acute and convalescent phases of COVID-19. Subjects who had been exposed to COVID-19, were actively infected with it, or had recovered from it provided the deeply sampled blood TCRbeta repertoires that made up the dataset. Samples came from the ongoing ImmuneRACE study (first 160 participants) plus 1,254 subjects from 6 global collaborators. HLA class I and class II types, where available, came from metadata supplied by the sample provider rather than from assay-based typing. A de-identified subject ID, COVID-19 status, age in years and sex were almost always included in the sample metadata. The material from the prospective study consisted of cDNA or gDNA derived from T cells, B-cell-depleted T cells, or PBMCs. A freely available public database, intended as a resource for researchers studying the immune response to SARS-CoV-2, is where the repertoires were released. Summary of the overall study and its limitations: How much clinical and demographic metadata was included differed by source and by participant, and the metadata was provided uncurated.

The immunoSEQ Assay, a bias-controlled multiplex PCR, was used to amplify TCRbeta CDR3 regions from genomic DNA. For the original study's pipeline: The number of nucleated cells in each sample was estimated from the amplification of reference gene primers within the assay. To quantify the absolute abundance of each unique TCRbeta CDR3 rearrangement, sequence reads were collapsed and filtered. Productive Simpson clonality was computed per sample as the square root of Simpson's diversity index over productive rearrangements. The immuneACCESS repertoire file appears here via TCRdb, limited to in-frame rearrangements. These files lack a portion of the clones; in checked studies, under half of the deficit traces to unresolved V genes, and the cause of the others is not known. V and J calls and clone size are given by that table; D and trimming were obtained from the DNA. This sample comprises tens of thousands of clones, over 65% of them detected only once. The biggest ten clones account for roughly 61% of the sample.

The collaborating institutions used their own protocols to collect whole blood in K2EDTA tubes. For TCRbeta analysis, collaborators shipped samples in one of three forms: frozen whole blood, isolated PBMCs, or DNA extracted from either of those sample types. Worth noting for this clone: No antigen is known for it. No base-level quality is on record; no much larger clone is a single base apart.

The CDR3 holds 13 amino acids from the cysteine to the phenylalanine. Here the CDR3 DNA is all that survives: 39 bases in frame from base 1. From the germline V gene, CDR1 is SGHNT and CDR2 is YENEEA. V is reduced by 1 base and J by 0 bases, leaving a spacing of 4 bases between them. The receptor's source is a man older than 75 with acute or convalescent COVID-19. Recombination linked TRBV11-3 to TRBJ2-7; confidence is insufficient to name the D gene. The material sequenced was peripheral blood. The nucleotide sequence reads TGTGCCAGCAGCTTAGGGAGCTCCTACGAGCAGTACTTC. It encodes CASSLGSSYEQYF.